This T cell receptor (beta chain) is drawn from a study of blood T cell repertoires in COVID-19. Looking at the study overall: Acute-phase and convalescent COVID-19 samples originated in the United States, Italy and Spain. T cells, B-cell-depleted T cells, or PBMCs supplied cDNA or gDNA.

CDR1 is SGHTA, CDR2 FQGTGA, per germline. V trimming: 4 bases; J trimming: 6 bases; junction bases outside the gene matches: 8. The CDR3 loop spans 15 amino acids. As originally analysed: Estimates of nucleated cell counts were drawn from the amplification of reference gene primers. Assay: immunoSEQ multiplex PCR; the TCRdb copy retains only in-frame clones and omits some. V, J and clone size derive from that table, while D and trimming were established from the DNA sequence. The repertoire has a few hundred thousand clones, 85% of them found once; the top ten carry over 0.95%. This chain links TRBV7-3 with TRBJ2-3; 9 nucleotides align to TRBD2. Source material: peripheral blood. This receptor was identified in a man in his forties with acute or convalescent COVID-19. CDR3 DNA: TGTGCCAGCAGCTCCCTAGCGGGGAAGGTTGATACGCAGTATTTT. Translated: CASSSLAGKVDTQYF.